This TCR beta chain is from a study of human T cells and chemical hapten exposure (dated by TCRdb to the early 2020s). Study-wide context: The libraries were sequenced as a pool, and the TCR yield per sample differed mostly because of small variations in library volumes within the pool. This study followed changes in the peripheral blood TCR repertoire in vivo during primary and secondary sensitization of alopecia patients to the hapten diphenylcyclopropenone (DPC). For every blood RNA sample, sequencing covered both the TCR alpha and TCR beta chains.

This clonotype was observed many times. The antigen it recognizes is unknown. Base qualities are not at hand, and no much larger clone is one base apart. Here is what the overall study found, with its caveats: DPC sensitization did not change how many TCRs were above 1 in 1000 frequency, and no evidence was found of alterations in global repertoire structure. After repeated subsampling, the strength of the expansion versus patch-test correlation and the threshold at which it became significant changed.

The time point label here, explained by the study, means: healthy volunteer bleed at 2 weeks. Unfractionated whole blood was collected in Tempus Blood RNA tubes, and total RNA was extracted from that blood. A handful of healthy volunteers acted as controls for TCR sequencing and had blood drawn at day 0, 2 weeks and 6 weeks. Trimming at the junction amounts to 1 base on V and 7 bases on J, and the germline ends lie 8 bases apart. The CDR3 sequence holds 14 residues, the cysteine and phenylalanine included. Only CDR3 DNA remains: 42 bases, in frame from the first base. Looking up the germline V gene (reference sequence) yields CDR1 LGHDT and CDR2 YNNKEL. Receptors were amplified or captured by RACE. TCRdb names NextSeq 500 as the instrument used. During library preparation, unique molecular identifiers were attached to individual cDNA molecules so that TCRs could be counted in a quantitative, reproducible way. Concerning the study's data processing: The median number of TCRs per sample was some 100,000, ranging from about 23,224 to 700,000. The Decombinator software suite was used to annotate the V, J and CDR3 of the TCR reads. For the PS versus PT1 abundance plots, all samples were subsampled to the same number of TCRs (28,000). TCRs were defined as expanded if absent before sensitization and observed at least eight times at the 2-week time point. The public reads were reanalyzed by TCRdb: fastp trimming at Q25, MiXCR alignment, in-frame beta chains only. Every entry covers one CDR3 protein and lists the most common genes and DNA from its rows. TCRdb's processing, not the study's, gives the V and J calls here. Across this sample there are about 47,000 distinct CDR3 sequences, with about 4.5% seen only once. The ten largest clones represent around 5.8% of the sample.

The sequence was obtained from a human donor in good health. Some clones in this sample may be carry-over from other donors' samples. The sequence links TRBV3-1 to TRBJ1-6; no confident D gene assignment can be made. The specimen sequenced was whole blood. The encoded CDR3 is CASSQGVRNSPLHF. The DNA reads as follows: TGTGCCAGCAGCCAAGGAGTGAGGAATTCACCCCTCCACTTT.